A single sample gave rise to the 25 T cell receptor beta chains below, sequenced in a study of naive and memory T cell subsets. An equimolar mix of two oligonucleotides served as the beta constant-region primer for TRBC1 and TRBC2. MiXCR was run by TCRdb on the UMI-ligation and nested PCR reads, yielding one entry per CDR3 protein. The top ten clones hold 1.5% to 2% of a sample with 100,000 or so distinct CDR3 sequences, 6% to 7.5% of them seen once. The material sequenced was central memory CD4+ T cells from blood. The receptors stem from a human donor in good health.

This clonotype has more than one count but fewer than ten. This sequence joins TRBV9 and TRBJ1-2; the D is unclear. The V gene's germline CDR1 is SGDLS and CDR2 YYNGEE. V lost 0 bases and J 3 bases, leaving 12 bases between the germline ends. The CDR3 sequence is 15 residues long. The DNA of the CDR3 is TGTGCCAGCAGCGTAGATAGTACCCACTACTATGGCTACACCTTC. Protein product: CASSVDSTHYYGYTF.

This clonotype has at least ten counts. The V gene is TRBV5-1, the J gene TRBJ1-5; no reliable D call. Germline V gene sequence: CDR1 SGHRS, CDR2 YFSETQ. V lost 0 bases, J lost 5 bases, and 6 bases lay in between. The CDR3 covers 13 residues. DNA of the CDR3: TGCGCCAGCAGCTTGGAGGCAGATCAGCCCCAGCATTTT. Translating gives CASSLEADQPQHF.

This clonotype was seen at least ten times. The gene calls are TRBV7-9 and TRBJ2-5, with 9 bases matching TRBD1. Germline CDR1 SEHNR, CDR2 FQNEAQ (reference sequence). V trimming: 5 bases; J trimming: 0 bases; junction bases outside the gene matches: 4. This CDR3 has 15 residues. CDR3 in DNA: TGTGCCAGCAGCGGAGGGACAGGGCACCAAGAGACCCAGTACTTC. This gives the protein CASSGGTGHQETQYF.

This clonotype was observed at least ten times. The chain joins TRBV20-1 to TRBJ2-5, with D unclear. Between the trimmed V and J ends, which lost 6 bases and 5 bases, there was a span of 19 bases. The CDR3 is made up of 14 amino acids. Germline values: CDR1 DFQATT, CDR2 SNEGSKA (reference sequence). The CDR3 region has the DNA TGCAGTGCCGCCCTACCCCCCGCGCGGGAGACCCAGTACTTC. Protein sequence: CSAALPPARETQYF.

This clonotype was counted at least ten times. The chain employs TRBV4-2 and TRBJ1-2; 8 bases align to TRBD1. The V gene's germline CDR1 is LGHNA and CDR2 YNFKEQ. The V gene end was trimmed by 4 bases and the J gene end by 7 bases; junction bases not matched to a gene: 8. CDR3 size: 14 residues. The DNA of the CDR3 is TGTGCCAGCAGCCCCCGACAGGGGTCCTCTGGCTACACCTTC. Translation: CASSPRQGSSGYTF.

The chain employs TRBV6-5 and TRBJ1-1; 9 nucleotides align to TRBD1. The CDR3 totals 15 residues. Germline CDR1 MNHEY, CDR2 SVGAGI. V was clipped by 2 bases and J by 6 bases; unmatched bases: 7. The CDR3 is CASSYPTGGVAEAFF. In DNA form, the CDR3 reads TGTGCCAGCAGTTACCCGACAGGGGGGGTGGCTGAAGCTTTCTTT.

This clonotype occurred many times. The rearrangement links TRBV6-2 or TRBV6-3 to TRBJ2-1; tentatively, D is TRBD1 (7 bases). Trimming took 5 bases from V and 1 from J, leaving 18 bases between them. CDR3 size: 17 residues. Germline V gene data show CDR1 as MNHEY and CDR2 as SVGEGT. The DNA of the CDR3 is TGTGCCAGCAGTGGCGCCCTGGGGGGACAGTCCTACAATGAGCAGTTCTTC. Encoded protein: CASSGALGGQSYNEQFF.

The sample holds many counts of this clonotype. The rearrangement uses TRBV5-1 and TRBJ1-2, with D hard to call. CDR3 length: 15 amino acids. Trimming took off 4 bases at V and 6 bases at J, with 19 bases between the two ends. Germline V gene sequence: CDR1 SGHRS, CDR2 YFSETQ. CDR3 loop: CASSQTSRQGNGYTF. CDR3 in DNA: TGCGCCAGCAGCCAGACATCTCGACAAGGCAATGGCTACACCTTC.

This clonotype was detected ten times or more. The chain carries TRBV11-3 and TRBJ1-1, with D hard to call. V was pared by 3 bases and J by 1 base, with 3 bases between. There are 12 residues in the CDR3. Per germline, CDR1 SGHNT and CDR2 YENEEA. The CDR3 sequence: CASSLRNTEAFF. For the CDR3, the DNA is TGTGCCAGCAGCTTGAGGAACACTGAAGCTTTCTTT.

This clonotype was detected many times. The chain is built from TRBV6-6 and TRBJ1-1, with D unresolved. There are 11 residues in the CDR3. The germline gives CDR1 MNHNY, CDR2 SVGAGI (reference sequence). V was trimmed by 7 bases and J by 7 bases, leaving 10 bases between them. The CDR3 bases are TGTGCCAGCAAAAACACGGGTGAAGCTTTCTTT. It translates to CASKNTGEAFF.

The chain combines TRBV4-3 with TRBJ2-2; 7 bases match TRBD1. Germline V gene data show CDR1 as LGHNA and CDR2 as YSLEER. Trimming at V came to 4 bases and at J to 3 bases, leaving 8 bases not matched to a gene. The CDR3 has 16 amino acids. The CDR3 here is CASSLTDRAYTGELFF. CDR3 nucleotide sequence: TGCGCCAGCAGCCTCACTGACAGGGCGTACACCGGGGAGCTGTTTTTT.

This clonotype occurred a few times. This chain uses TRBV6-2 or TRBV6-3 with TRBJ2-5; D not resolved. V lost 6 bases, J lost 7 bases, and 9 bases lay in between. The CDR3 has 11 amino acids. The germline gives CDR1 MNHEY, CDR2 SVGEGT. CDR3 sequence (DNA): TGTGCCAGCAGACAGACTCCGACCCAGTACTTC. Its translation: CASRQTPTQYF.

This clonotype was recorded many times. The chain couples TRBV20-1 to TRBJ1-3; D is unresolved. The CDR3 is 14 amino acids. Trimming cost V 5 bases and J 7 bases, with 18 bases left between them. In germline, CDR1 is DFQATT, CDR2 SNEGSKA (reference sequence). CDR3 DNA: TGCAGTGCTGCAGTTGACATAGGAAGGAACACCATATATTTT. This sequence encodes CSAAVDIGRNTIYF.

The table lists this clonotype with a few counts. The gene calls are TRBV6-1 and TRBJ2-3; D is perhaps TRBD1 or TRBD2 (5 bases each). There are 14 residues in the CDR3. Looked up from germline, CDR1 is MNHNS and CDR2 is SASEGT. V lost 4 bases and J 7 bases, leaving 15 bases between the germline ends. CDR3 bases: TGTGCCAGCAGTGCGGGACGCGCGAGGAATACGCAGTATTTT. This encodes CASSAGRARNTQYF.

This clonotype was recorded many times. The rearrangement links TRBV18 to TRBJ2-3; TRBD2 matches 8 bases. Germline CDR1 and CDR2: KGHSH and LQKENI. The V and J ends lost 3 bases and 5 bases, in that order; junction bases with no gene match: 4. This CDR3 contains 14 residues. DNA for the CDR3: TGTGCCAGCTCACCCGCGGGAGGAGGAGATACGCAGTATTTT. Translating gives CASSPAGGGDTQYF.

This clonotype was recorded a few times. The CDR3 DNA reads TGCAGTGCTAGAACCACGGGGACTAGCGGGACCGAGCAGTACTTC. Amino acid sequence: CSARTTGTSGTEQYF. The V gene is TRBV20-1, the J gene TRBJ2-7, with 13 bases identical to TRBD2. This CDR3 has 15 amino acids. The germline V gene has CDR1 DFQATT and CDR2 SNEGSKA (reference sequence). J was trimmed by 6 bases and V by 2 bases; bases with no gene match: 7.

There are many counts of this clonotype. The genes are TRBV7-6 and TRBJ2-3; D perhaps matches TRBD1 (7 bases). The ends were cut back, 4 bases at V and 1 base at J, with 15 bases in the middle. The V gene's germline CDR1 is SGHVS and CDR2 FNYEAQ. The CDR3 length is 16 residues. In nucleotides, the CDR3 is TGTGCCAGCAGCTCCAGGGGGGACAGACGCACAGATACGCAGTATTTT. Its protein product is CASSSRGDRRTDTQYF.

This clonotype was observed at least ten times. The chain recombines TRBV7-9 with TRBJ2-1; 9 positions agree with TRBD1. CDR1 SEHNR and CDR2 FQNEAQ come from the germline V gene (reference sequence). The CDR3 runs 15 residues. J was trimmed by 5 bases and V by 5 bases; bases with no gene match: 7. Here the CDR3 DNA reads TGTGCCAGCAGCCGCGACAGGGGGATGAACAATGAGCAGTTCTTC. This translates into CASSRDRGMNNEQFF. The full variable domain, with the rest looked up from reference TRBV7-9 and TRBJ2-1, is DTGVSQNPRHKITKRGQNVTFRCDPISEHNRLYWYRQTLGQGPEFLTYFQNEAQLEKSRLLSDRFSAERPKGSFSTLEIQRTEQGDSAMYLCASSRDRGMNNEQFFGPGTRLTVL.

This clonotype was observed at least ten times. The chain is built from TRBV20-1 and TRBJ2-1; TRBD2 agrees at 9 bases. The V and J ends lost 2 bases and 6 bases, in that order; junction bases with no gene match: 8. CDR1 is DFQATT, CDR2 SNEGSKA, per germline (reference sequence). The CDR3 contains 15 residues. CDR3 DNA sequence: TGCAGTGCTAGACCCGGGACTAGCATGTCCAATGAGCAGTTCTTC. As protein: CSARPGTSMSNEQFF.

The chain recombines TRBV20-1 with TRBJ2-3; D is undetermined. The CDR3 spans 15 residues. Germline V CDR1 and CDR2: DFQATT, SNEGSKA (reference sequence). V lost 5 bases and J 2 bases, leaving 17 bases between the germline ends. The CDR3 region is CSAGQGRQVTDTQYF. The CDR3 bases are TGCAGTGCTGGCCAAGGTAGACAAGTCACAGATACGCAGTATTTT.

This clonotype was recorded many times. V and J are TRBV6-2 or TRBV6-3 and TRBJ1-1; 7 bases line up with TRBD1. The CDR3 runs 16 residues. Germline V lookup: CDR1 MNHEY, CDR2 SVGEGT. V lost 4 bases to trimming and J lost 5 bases; unmatched junction nucleotides: 13. The CDR3 reads CASSFPKTGSWTEAFF. The CDR3 DNA is TGTGCCAGCAGTTTCCCTAAGACAGGGTCTTGGACTGAAGCTTTCTTT.

This clonotype appeared many times. The gene calls are TRBV5-4 and TRBJ2-1; 8 bases align to TRBD2. V shed 5 bases, J shed 3 bases, and the junction held 1 base outside the gene matches. Germline assignment: CDR1 SGHNT and CDR2 YYREEE (reference sequence). The CDR3 runs to 13 residues. The chain's CDR3 is CASRAGVYNEQFF. DNA for the CDR3: TGTGCCAGCAGAGCGGGAGTCTACAATGAGCAGTTCTTC.

This clonotype was picked up many times. The rearrangement links TRBV7-6 to TRBJ1-4; D not certain. The CDR3 is 14 amino acids. Germline CDR1 is SGHVS and CDR2 is FNYEAQ. Trimming pared 8 bases from V and 0 bases from J, leaving 10 bases between. CDR3 amino acids: CASGTASTNEKLFF. Here the CDR3 DNA reads TGTGCCAGCGGCACAGCGTCAACTAATGAAAAACTGTTTTTT.

This clonotype was seen ten or more times. One junction end does not reproduce the germline sequence, and a read error may be involved. This chain joins TRBV5-1 and TRBJ1-5; D ambiguous. The CDR3 is 17 amino acids. Looked up from germline, CDR1 is SGHRS and CDR2 is YFSETQ. CDR3 DNA sequence: TGCGCCAGCAGCTTGGACGCCACGACAAGTGCTCATCAACCCCAGCATTTT. This encodes CASSLDATTSAHQPQHF.

This clonotype was detected ten times or more. The chain recombines TRBV29-1 with TRBJ1-6; D possibly corresponds to TRBD1 (6 bases). This CDR3 contains 18 residues. Trimming took 3 bases from V and 0 from J, leaving 18 bases between them. Per the germline V gene, CDR1 is SQVTM and CDR2 is ANQGSEA. The CDR3 here is CSVDLTGHNSSYNSPLHF. The CDR3 nucleotides are TGCAGCGTTGATTTAACAGGGCACAACTCCTCCTATAATTCACCCCTCCACTTT.